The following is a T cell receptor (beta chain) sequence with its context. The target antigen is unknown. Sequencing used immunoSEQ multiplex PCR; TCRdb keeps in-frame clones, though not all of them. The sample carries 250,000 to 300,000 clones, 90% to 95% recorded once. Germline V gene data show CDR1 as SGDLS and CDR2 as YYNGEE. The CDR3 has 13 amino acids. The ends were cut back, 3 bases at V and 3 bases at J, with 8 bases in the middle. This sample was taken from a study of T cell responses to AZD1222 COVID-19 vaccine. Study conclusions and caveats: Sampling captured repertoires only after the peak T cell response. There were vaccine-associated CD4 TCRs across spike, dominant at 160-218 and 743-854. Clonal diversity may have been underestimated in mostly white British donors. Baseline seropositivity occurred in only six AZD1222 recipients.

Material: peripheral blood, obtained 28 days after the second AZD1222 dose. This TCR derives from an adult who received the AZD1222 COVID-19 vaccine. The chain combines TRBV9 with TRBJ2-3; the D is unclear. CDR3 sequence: CASSDPPTDTQYF. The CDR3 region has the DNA TGTGCCAGCAGCGACCCCCCGACAGATACGCAGTATTTT.